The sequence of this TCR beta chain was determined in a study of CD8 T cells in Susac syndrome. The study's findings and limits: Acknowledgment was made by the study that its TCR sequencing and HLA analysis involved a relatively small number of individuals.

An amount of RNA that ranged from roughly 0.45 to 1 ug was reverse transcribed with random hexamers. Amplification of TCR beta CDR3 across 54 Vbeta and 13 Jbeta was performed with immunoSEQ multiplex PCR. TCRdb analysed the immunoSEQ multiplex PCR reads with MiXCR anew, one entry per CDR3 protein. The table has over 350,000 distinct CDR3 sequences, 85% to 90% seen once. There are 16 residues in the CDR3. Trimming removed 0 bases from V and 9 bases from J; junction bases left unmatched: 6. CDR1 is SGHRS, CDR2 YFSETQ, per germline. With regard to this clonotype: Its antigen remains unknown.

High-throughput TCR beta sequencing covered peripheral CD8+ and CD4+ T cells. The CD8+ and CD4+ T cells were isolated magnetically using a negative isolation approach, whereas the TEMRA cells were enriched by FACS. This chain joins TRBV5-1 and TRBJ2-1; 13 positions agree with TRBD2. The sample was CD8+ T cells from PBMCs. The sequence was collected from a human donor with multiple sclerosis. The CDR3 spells CASSLVTSGGATEQFF. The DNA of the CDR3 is TGCGCCAGCAGCTTGGTAACTAGCGGGGGGGCCACTGAGCAGTTCTTC.